These 23 T cell receptor beta chains were sequenced from one sample in a study of blood T cell repertoires in COVID-19 (TCRdb year 2020). Libraries were constructed by the immunoSEQ multiplex PCR assay. TCRdb retrieved this table from immuneACCESS and kept in-frame rearrangements only. Not all clones are present; in checked studies, unresolved V genes account for under half, and no reason is known for the remainder. The table for this sample lists about 80,000 clones; roughly four fifths of them were counted only once. The top ten hold about 16% of the sample. Material for sequencing was peripheral blood. These receptors all stem from a man aged 70 or older with active or convalescent COVID-19.

This clone appeared a single time. The chain joins TRBV2 to TRBJ1-4; 7 bases align to TRBD1. With 6 bases clipped from V and 4 bases from J, the junction kept 2 bases outside the gene matches. Germline loops: CDR1 SNHLY, CDR2 FYNNEI. The CDR3 loop spans 13 amino acids. The CDR3 spells CASRGQLNEKLFF. The CDR3 region has the DNA TGTGCCAGCAGGGGACAGCTTAATGAAAAACTGTTTTTT.

The chain has TRBV6-6 and TRBJ2-3, with D possibly being TRBD2 (7 bases). Between the trimmed V and J ends, which lost 8 bases and 5 bases, there was a span of 20 bases. The CDR3 is 15 amino acids. Looked up from germline, CDR1 is MNHNY and CDR2 is SVGAGI (reference sequence). CDR3 sequence (DNA): TGTGCCAGCCTGGGGGGGGCCGAAGGGGAAGATACGCAGTATTTT. Encoded protein: CASLGGAEGEDTQYF.

The chain employs TRBV30 and TRBJ1-5; tentatively, D is TRBD1 (6 bases). CDR1 GTSNPN and CDR2 SVGIG come from the germline V gene (reference sequence). CDR3 size: 13 residues. V was clipped by 5 bases and J by 7 bases, with 15 bases between them. CDR3 residues: CAWSGTREQPQHF. The CDR3, as DNA: TGTGCCTGGTCCGGGACAAGGGAACAGCCCCAGCATTTT.

This chain uses TRBV5-6 with TRBJ2-1; D gene uncertain. The CDR3 is 14 residues long. Trimming shortened V by 5 bases and J by 9 bases, and 18 bases separated the two germline ends. Germline CDR1 and CDR2: SGHDT and YYEEEE. CDR3 in DNA: TGTGCCAGCAGGGTGATCGGTGGTACGGGTGAGCAGTTCTTC. As protein: CASRVIGGTGEQFF.

In its sample, this clone was seen once. The chain recombines TRBV19 with TRBJ1-1; D possibly corresponds to TRBD1 (6 bases). This CDR3 comprises 14 residues. V was cut by 6 bases and J by 0 bases, with 11 bases left in between. Per germline, CDR1 LNHDA and CDR2 SQIVND (reference sequence). CDR3 amino acids: CASSYRAMNTEAFF. In DNA form, the CDR3 reads TGTGCCAGTAGCTACAGGGCAATGAACACTGAAGCTTTCTTT.

J is TRBJ2-1 and V is TRBV11-3, with D maybe TRBD2 (7 bases). Germline values: CDR1 SGHNT, CDR2 YENEEA. The CDR3 runs to 16 residues. Trimming removed 1 base from V and 0 bases from J, with 10 bases in between. CDR3: CASSLGGGSSYNEQFF. Written as DNA, the CDR3 is TGTGCCAGCAGCTTAGGCGGGGGCAGCTCCTACAATGAGCAGTTCTTC.

V and J are TRBV5-1 and TRBJ1-6, with D tentatively TRBD1 (5 bases). This CDR3 comprises 15 residues. Germline V gene sequence: CDR1 SGHRS, CDR2 YFSETQ. V lost 0 bases and J lost 9, with 13 bases in between. The CDR3 here is CASSLDLRESSPLHF. The CDR3 DNA reads TGCGCCAGCAGCTTGGATCTCAGGGAAAGTTCACCCCTCCACTTT.

J is TRBJ1-2 and V is TRBV12-3 or TRBV12-4; D may be TRBD1 (5 bases). This CDR3 is 13 amino acids long. The V end lost 6 bases, the J end lost 4 bases, and 12 bases lay between the germline ends. In DNA, the CDR3 is TGTGCCAGCAGCCAGGGAAACTTCTATGGCTACACCTTC. Translation: CASSQGNFYGYTF.

This rearrangement joins TRBV11-3 to TRBJ1-2; D is uncertain. V was shortened by 0 bases and J by 7 bases, with 12 bases between the two germline ends. The CDR3 sequence is 14 residues long. Germline CDR1 SGHNT, CDR2 YENEEA. CDR3 protein: CASSLDPLITGYTF. The CDR3 coding sequence is TGTGCCAGCAGCTTAGATCCCCTAATCACTGGCTACACCTTC.

The J gene is TRBJ2-3, the V gene TRBV5-1; the D gene is possibly TRBD2 (6 bases). V was clipped by 0 bases and J by 1 base, with 15 bases between them. Germline CDR1 and CDR2: SGHRS and YFSETQ. The CDR3 is 17 amino acids. In DNA form, the CDR3 reads TGCGCCAGCAGCTTGGTGGGACTGGGAATCGGCACAGATACGCAGTATTTT. Translation gives CASSLVGLGIGTDTQYF.

V gene TRBV5-6 combines with J gene TRBJ2-7; perhaps TRBD1 as D (6 bases). Trimming took 1 base from V and 3 from J, leaving 14 bases between them. This CDR3 comprises 15 residues. The germline gives CDR1 SGHDT, CDR2 YYEEEE. CDR3 amino acids: CASSLIWDNIYEQYF. The CDR3, as DNA: TGTGCCAGCAGCTTGATTTGGGACAACATCTACGAGCAGTACTTC.

This chain uses TRBV5-5 with TRBJ2-7; 12 bases align to TRBD1. The CDR3 is made up of 16 amino acids. CDR1 and CDR2 from the germline V gene are SGHKS and YYEKEE (reference sequence). V dropped 4 bases and J dropped 4; count of bases not matched to a gene: 9. CDR3 in amino acids: CASSPGTGGSSYEQYF. DNA of the CDR3: TGTGCCAGCAGCCCCGGGACAGGGGGCTCGTCTTACGAGCAGTACTTC.

The chain combines TRBV7-6 with TRBJ1-4; 8 positions match TRBD1. The trim removed 5 bases at V and 6 bases at J, leaving 8 bases unmatched. This CDR3 region has 15 residues. CDR1 is SGHVS, CDR2 FNYEAQ, per germline. DNA for the CDR3: TGTGCCAGCAGCCCTCGGACAGGGCAGGATGAAAAACTGTTTTTT. It yields the protein CASSPRTGQDEKLFF. Supplemented by reference TRBV7-6 and TRBJ1-4, the full variable domain reads GAGVSQSPRYKVTKRGQDVALRCDPISGHVSLYWYRQALGQGPEFLTYFNYEAQQDKSGLPNDRFSAERPEGSISTLTIQRTEQRDSAMYRCASSPRTGQDEKLFFGSGTQLSVL.

The chain uses TRBV24-1 and TRBJ2-1; possibly TRBD1 for D (6 bases). Germline V gives CDR1 KGHDR, CDR2 SFDVKD. This CDR3 has 14 amino acids. CDR3 loop: CARPDRILGNEQFF. For the CDR3, the DNA is TGTGCTCGACCAGACAGGATCCTTGGAAATGAGCAGTTCTTC.

The rearrangement links TRBV5-6 to TRBJ1-5, with D maybe TRBD1 (5 bases). The CDR3 length is 15 residues. CDR1 and CDR2 (germline): SGHDT, YYEEEE. Trimming stripped 3 bases from V and 2 bases from J, with 12 bases between. Here the CDR3 reads CASSSRPGGNQPQHF. The CDR3 DNA is TGTGCCAGCAGCTCACGTCCGGGGGGCAATCAGCCCCAGCATTTT.

The gene calls are TRBV27 and TRBJ2-6; 9 bases agree with TRBD2. V lost 8 bases and J lost 0; bases outside the gene matches: 11. Germline CDR1 and CDR2: MNHEY and SMNVEV (reference sequence). The CDR3 spans 18 residues. DNA for the CDR3: TGTGCCAGCCGTATTACCAGCGGGGGGCCCTCTGGGGCCAACGTCCTGACTTTC. It is translated as CASRITSGGPSGANVLTF.

V gene TRBV6-5 combines with J gene TRBJ1-4; maybe TRBD1 (5 bases). The CDR3 sequence is 14 residues long. Per the germline V gene, CDR1 is MNHEY and CDR2 is SVGAGI. The V end lost 9 bases, the J end lost 13 bases, and 24 bases lay between the germline ends. Here the CDR3 reads CASCLYGGGGRLFF. The CDR3 DNA is TGTGCCAGTTGCCTTTATGGTGGGGGAGGGCGACTGTTTTTT.

The chain combines TRBV3-1 (or the pseudogene TRBV3-2) with TRBJ1-6; possibly TRBD1 for D (5 bases). V lost 1 base and J lost 8, with 12 bases in between. This CDR3 has 15 amino acids. Germline V gene sequence: CDR1 LGHDT, CDR2 YNNKEL (reference sequence). DNA of the CDR3: TGTGCCAGCAGCCAAGCTTACGGGACTGATTCACCCCTCCACTTT. Translating gives CASSQAYGTDSPLHF.

The V call is TRBV27, the J call TRBJ2-2; D remains unclear. In germline, CDR1 is MNHEY, CDR2 SMNVEV (reference sequence). V was pared by 3 bases and J by 6 bases, with 5 bases between. The CDR3 covers 12 residues. This CDR3 reads CASSFLAGELFF. The CDR3, as DNA: TGTGCCAGCAGTTTCCTCGCCGGGGAGCTGTTTTTT.

The genes are TRBV28 and TRBJ2-7; maybe TRBD1 (6 bases). CDR1 and CDR2 (germline): MDHEN, SYDVKM. V gave up 8 bases and J gave up 7 bases, with 18 bases separating them. The CDR3 has 13 amino acids. The CDR3 protein is CASSGALSSEQYF. DNA of the CDR3: TGTGCCAGCTCAGGGGCCCTCTCATCGGAGCAGTACTTC. Full variable domain (outside the CDR3, taken from reference TRBV28 and TRBJ2-7): DVKVTQSSRYLVKRTGEKVFLECVQDMDHENMFWYRQDPGLGLRLIYFSYDVKMKEKGDIPEGYSVSREKKERFSLILESASTNQTSMYLCASSGALSSEQYFGPGTRLTVT.

The chain joins TRBV28 to TRBJ2-7; D might be TRBD2 (6 bases). The CDR3 spans 16 residues. V was pared by 4 bases and J by 3 bases, with 19 bases between. Germline V gene sequence: CDR1 MDHEN, CDR2 SYDVKM. The CDR3 DNA follows: TGTGCCAGCAGTTCCCTTGGGCGGGGCCAACTCTACGAGCAGTACTTC. It encodes CASSSLGRGQLYEQYF.

J is TRBJ1-6 and V is TRBV5-4; 7 bases match TRBD1. This CDR3 has 12 residues. Germline V CDR1 and CDR2: SGHNT, YYREEE (reference sequence). J was trimmed by 12 bases and V by 4 bases; bases with no gene match: 4. The DNA for the CDR3 is TGTGCCAGCAGCCACCGGGACAGACCCCTCCACTTT. It specifies CASSHRDRPLHF.

V and J are TRBV2 and TRBJ1-5, with D unclear. The CDR3 is made up of 15 amino acids. V was cut by 2 bases and J by 6 bases, with 14 bases left in between. Germline CDR1 and CDR2: SNHLY and FYNNEI. The CDR3 coding sequence is TGTGCCAGCAGTGAATATCGGGGTTTGGGTCAGCCCCAGCATTTT. Its translation is CASSEYRGLGQPQHF. Drawing the rest from reference TRBV2 and TRBJ1-5, the complete variable domain is EPEVTQTPSHQVTQMGQEVILRCVPISNHLYFYWYRQILGQKVEFLVSFYNNEISEKSEIFDDQFSVERPDGSNFTLKIRSTKLEDSAMYFCASSEYRGLGQPQHFGDGTRLSIL.